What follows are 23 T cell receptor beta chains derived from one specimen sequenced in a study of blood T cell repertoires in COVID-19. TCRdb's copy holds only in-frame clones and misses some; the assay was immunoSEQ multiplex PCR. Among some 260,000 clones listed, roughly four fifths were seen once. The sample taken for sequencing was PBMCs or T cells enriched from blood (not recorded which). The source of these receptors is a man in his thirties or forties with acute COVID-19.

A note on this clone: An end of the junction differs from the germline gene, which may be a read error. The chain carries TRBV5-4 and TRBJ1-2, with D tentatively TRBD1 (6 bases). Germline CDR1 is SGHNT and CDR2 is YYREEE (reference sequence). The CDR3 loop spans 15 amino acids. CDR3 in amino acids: CASSQNRGINDGYTF. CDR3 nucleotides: TGTGCCAGCAGCCAGAATAGGGGGATTAACGATGGCTACACCTTC.

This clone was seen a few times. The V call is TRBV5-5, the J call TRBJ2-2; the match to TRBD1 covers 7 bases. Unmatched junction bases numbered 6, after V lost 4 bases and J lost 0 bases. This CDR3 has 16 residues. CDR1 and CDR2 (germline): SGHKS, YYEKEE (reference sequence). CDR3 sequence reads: CASSQPTGTNTGELFF. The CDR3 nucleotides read TGTGCCAGCAGCCAACCGACAGGGACGAACACCGGGGAGCTGTTTTTT.

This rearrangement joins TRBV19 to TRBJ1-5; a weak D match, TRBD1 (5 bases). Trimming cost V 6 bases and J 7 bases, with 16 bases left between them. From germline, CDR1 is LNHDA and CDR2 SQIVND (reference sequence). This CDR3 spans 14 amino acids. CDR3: CASRETEVKQPQHF. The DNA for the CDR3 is TGTGCCAGTAGAGAGACAGAAGTAAAGCAGCCCCAGCATTTT. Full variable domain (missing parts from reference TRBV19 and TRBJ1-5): DGGITQSPKYLFRKEGQNVTLSCEQNLNHDAMYWYRQDPGQGLRLIYYSQIVNDFQKGDIAEGYSVSREKKESFPLTVTSAQKNPTAFYLCASRETEVKQPQHFGDGTRLSIL.

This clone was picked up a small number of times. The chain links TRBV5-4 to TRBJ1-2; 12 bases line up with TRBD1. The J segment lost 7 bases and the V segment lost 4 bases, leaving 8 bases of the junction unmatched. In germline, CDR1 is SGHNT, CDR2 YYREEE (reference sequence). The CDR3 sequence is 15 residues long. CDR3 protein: CASSKGQGAQFGYTF. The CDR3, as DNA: TGTGCCAGCAGCAAGGGACAGGGGGCTCAGTTTGGCTACACCTTC.

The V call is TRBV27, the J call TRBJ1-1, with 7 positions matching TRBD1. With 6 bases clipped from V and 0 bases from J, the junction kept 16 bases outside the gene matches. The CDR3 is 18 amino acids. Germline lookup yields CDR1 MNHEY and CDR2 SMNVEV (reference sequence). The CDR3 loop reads CASRKARQGAPMNTEAFF. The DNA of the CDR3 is TGTGCCAGCAGAAAAGCCCGACAGGGCGCCCCCATGAACACTGAAGCTTTCTTT.

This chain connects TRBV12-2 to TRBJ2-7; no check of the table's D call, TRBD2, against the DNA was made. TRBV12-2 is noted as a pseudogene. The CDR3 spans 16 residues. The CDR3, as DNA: TGTGCAAGTCGCTTAGAAGGAAACGGGAGATCCTACGAGCAGTACGTC. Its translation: CASRLEGNGRSYEQYV.

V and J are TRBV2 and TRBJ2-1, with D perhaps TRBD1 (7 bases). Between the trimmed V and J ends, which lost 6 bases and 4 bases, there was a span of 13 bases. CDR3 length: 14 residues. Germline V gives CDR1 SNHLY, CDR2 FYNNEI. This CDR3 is CASRQGGGYNEQFF. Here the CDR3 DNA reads TGTGCCAGCAGGCAGGGGGGAGGTTACAATGAGCAGTTCTTC.

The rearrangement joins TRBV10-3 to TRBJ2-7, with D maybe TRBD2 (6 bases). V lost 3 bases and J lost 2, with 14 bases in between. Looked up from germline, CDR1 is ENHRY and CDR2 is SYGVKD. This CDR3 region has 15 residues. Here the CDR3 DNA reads TGTGCCATCAGTGAAGGCGGGGAGAGGCCCTACGAGCAGTACGTC. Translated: CAISEGGERPYEQYV.

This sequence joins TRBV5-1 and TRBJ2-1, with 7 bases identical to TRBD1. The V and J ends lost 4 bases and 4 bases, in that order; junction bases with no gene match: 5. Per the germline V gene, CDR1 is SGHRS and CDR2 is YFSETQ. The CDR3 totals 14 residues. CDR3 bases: TGCGCCAGCAGCAAAGGACAGGAATACAATGAGCAGTTCTTC. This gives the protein CASSKGQEYNEQFF.

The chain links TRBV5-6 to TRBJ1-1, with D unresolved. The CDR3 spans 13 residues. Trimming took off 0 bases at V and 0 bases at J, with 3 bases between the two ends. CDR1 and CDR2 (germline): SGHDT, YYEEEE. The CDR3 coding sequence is TGTGCCAGCAGCTTGGTTATGAACACTGAAGCTTTCTTT. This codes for CASSLVMNTEAFF.

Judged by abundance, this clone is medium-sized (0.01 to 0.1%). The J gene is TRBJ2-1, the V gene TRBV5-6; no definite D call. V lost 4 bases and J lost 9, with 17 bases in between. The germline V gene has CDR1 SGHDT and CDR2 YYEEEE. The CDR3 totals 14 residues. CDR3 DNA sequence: TGTGCCAGCAGCCCCCCCGACTTTAGAGGTGAGCAGTTCTTC. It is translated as CASSPPDFRGEQFF.

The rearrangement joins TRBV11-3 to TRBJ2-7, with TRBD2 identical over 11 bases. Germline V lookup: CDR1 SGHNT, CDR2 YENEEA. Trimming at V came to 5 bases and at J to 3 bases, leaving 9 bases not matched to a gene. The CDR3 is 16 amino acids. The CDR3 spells CASSPGTSGTNYEQYV. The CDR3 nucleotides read TGTGCCAGCAGCCCCGGGACTAGCGGAACGAACTACGAGCAGTACGTC.

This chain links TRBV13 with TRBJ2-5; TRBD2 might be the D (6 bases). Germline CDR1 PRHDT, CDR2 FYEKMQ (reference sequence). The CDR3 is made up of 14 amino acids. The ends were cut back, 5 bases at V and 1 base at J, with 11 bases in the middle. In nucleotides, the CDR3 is TGTGCCAGCAGCAACCGGGACTCCCAAGAGACCCAGTACTTC. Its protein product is CASSNRDSQETQYF.

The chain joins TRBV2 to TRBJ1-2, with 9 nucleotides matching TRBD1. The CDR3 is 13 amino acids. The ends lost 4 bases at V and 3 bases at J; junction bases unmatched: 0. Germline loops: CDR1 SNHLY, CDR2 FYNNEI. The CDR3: CASSGQGDYGYTF. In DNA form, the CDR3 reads TGTGCCAGCAGTGGACAGGGGGACTATGGCTACACCTTC.

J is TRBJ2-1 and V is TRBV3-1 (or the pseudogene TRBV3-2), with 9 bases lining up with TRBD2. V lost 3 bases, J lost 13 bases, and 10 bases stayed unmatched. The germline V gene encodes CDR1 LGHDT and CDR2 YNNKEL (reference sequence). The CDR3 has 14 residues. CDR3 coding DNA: TGTGCCAGCAGCCATGAAGGGGCGGGGGGGCCTCAGTTCTTC. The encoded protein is CASSHEGAGGPQFF.

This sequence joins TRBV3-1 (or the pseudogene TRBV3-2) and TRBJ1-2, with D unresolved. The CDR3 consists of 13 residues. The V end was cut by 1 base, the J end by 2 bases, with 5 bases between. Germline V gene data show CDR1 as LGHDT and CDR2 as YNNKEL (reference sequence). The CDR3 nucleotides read TGTGCCAGCAGCCAAGGCCAGAACTATGGCTACACCTTC. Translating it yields CASSQGQNYGYTF.

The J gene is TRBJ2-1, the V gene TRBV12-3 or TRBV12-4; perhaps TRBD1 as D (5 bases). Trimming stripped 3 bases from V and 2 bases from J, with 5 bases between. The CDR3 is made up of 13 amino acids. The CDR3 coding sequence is TGTGCCAGCAGTTTGACAGCCTACAATGAGCAGTTCTTC. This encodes CASSLTAYNEQFF.

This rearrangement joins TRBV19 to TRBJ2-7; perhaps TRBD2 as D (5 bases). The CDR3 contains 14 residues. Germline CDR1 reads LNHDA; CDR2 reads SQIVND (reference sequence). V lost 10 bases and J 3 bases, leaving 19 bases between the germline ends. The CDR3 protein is CAKDPSLLDYEQYV. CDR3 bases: TGTGCCAAAGACCCTAGCCTTCTAGACTACGAGCAGTACGTC.

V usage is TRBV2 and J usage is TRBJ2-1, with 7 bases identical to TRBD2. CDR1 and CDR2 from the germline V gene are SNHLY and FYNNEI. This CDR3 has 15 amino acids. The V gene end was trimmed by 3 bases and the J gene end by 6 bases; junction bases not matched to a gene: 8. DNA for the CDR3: TGTGCCAGCAGTGAGAACGGACTAGGAGTCAATGAGCAGTTCTTC. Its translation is CASSENGLGVNEQFF.

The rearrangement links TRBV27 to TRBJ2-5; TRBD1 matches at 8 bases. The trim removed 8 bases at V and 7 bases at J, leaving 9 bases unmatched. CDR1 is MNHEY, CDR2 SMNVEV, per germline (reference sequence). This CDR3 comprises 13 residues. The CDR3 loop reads CASLDRVEGTQYF. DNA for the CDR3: TGTGCCAGCTTGGACAGGGTCGAAGGGACCCAGTACTTC.

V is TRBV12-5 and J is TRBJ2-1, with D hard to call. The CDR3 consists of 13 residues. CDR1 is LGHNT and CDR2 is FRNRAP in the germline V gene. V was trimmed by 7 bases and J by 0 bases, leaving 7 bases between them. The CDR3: CASDNGSYNEQFF. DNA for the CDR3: TGTGCTAGTGATAACGGCTCCTACAATGAGCAGTTCTTC.

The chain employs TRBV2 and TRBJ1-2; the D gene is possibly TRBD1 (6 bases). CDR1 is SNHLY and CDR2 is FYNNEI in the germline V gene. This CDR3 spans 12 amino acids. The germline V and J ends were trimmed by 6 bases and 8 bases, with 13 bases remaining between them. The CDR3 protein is CASSHEGEGYTF. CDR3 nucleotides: TGTGCCAGCAGCCATGAGGGGGAAGGCTACACCTTC.

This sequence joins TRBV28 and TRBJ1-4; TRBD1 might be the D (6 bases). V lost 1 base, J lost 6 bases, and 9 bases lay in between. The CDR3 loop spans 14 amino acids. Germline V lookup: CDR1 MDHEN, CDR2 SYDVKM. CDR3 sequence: CASSLLQGYEKLFF. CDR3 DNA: TGTGCCAGCAGTTTATTACAGGGATATGAAAAACTGTTTTTT.